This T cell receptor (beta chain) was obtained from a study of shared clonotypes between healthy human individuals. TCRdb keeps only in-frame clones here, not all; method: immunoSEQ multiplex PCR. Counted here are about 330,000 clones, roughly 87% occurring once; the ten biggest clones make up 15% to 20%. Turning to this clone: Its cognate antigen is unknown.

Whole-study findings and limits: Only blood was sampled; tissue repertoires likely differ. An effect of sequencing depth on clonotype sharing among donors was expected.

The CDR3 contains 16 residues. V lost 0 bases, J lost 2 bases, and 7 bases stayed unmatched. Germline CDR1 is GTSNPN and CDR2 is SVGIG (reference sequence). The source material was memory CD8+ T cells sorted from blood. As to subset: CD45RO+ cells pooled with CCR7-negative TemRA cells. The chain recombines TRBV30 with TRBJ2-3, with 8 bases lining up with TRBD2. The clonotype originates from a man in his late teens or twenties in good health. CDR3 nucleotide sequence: TGTGCCTGGAGTGTTCCTAGCGGGCCTCTCACAGATACGCAGTATTTT. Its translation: CAWSVPSGPLTDTQYF.